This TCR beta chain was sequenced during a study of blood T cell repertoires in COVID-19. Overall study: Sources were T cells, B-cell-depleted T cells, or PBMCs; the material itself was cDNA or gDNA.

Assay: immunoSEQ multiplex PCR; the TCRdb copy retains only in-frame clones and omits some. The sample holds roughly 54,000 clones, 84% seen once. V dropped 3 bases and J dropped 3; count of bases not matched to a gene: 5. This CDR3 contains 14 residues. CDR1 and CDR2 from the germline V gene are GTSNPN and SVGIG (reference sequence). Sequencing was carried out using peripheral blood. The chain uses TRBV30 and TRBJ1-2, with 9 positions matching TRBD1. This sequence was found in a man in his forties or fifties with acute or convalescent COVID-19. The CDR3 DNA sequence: TGTGCCTGGAGGAAAGACAGGGGGTACTATGGCTACACCTTC. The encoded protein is CAWRKDRGYYGYTF. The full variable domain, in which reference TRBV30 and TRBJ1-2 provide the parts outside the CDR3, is SQTIHQWPATLVQPVGSPLSLECTVEGTSNPNLYWYRQAAGRGLQLLFYSVGIGQISSEVPQNLSASRPQDRQFILSSKKLLLSDSGFYLCAWRKDRGYYGYTFGSGTRLTVV.